The table lists the clone carrying this T cell receptor beta chain with many counts. Its antigen is not known. Unique molecular identifiers were linked by the library to individual cDNA molecules. One entry per CDR3 protein, called by TCRdb with MiXCR from the RACE reads. Among roughly 92,000 distinct CDR3 sequences listed, 11% were seen once. The CDR3 covers 13 residues. The V gene's germline CDR1 is SEHNR and CDR2 FQNEAQ (reference sequence). Trimming took off 5 bases at V and 5 bases at J, with 12 bases between the two ends. These data belong to a study of human T cells and chemical hapten exposure. Study-level findings and limits: Expanded TCRs were compared with controls, and the expanded TCRs formed significantly more large CDR3 similarity clusters.

Time point: patch test 2, 6 weeks after DPC sensitization. Treatment: therapeutic diphenylcyclopropenone sensitization with weekly scalp DPC. This sequence was found in a woman aged 40-49 years with alopecia areata. Some clones in this sample may be carry-over from other donors' samples. Sequenced material: whole blood, taken in connection with sensitization to the hapten diphenylcyclopropenone (DPC). This chain links TRBV7-9 with TRBJ1-1, with a tentative D call TRBD1 (6 bases). CDR3 region: CASSRTQGTEAFF. The CDR3 DNA sequence: TGTGCCAGCAGCAGGACCCAGGGGACTGAAGCTTTCTTT.